This T cell receptor beta chain was identified in a study of blood T cell repertoires in COVID-19. V was clipped by 5 bases and J by 2 bases; unmatched bases: 9. The germline gives CDR1 SGDLS, CDR2 YYNGEE. This CDR3 is 15 amino acids long. Clones were sequenced by immunoSEQ multiplex PCR, and TCRdb holds only the in-frame ones, with some missing. Among 140,000 or so clones, over 70% were seen once, and the ten largest hold about 1.8%. The receptor was derived from a woman aged 60-75 years with acute or convalescent COVID-19. The rearrangement uses TRBV9 and TRBJ2-5; TRBD2 matches at 7 bases. The source material was peripheral blood. The CDR3 loop is CASSARTREQETQYF. CDR3 sequence (DNA): TGTGCCAGCAGTGCTCGGACTAGGGAACAAGAGACCCAGTACTTC.